The sequence of this T cell receptor (beta chain) was determined in a study of shared clonotypes between healthy human individuals. With regard to this clone: The target antigen is unknown.

Deep-level assay runs were performed. Libraries were prepared by immunoSEQ multiplex PCR; TCRdb keeps only in-frame clonotypes and omits some of them. The data hold around 1.6 million clones, with 95% to 99% observed a single time. Findings of the study overall: Sorted-subset sequencing was shown by rarefaction to be incomplete despite large depth. Since donors were few, the genetic and exposure-history diversity represented was limited. Blood was the only sampled material, and tissue repertoires likely differ.

The CDR3 is made up of 15 amino acids. Germline V gene data show CDR1 as SGHRS and CDR2 as YFSETQ. Germline trimming cut 1 base from V and 6 bases from J; bases unmatched to any gene: 5. The chain recombines TRBV5-1 with TRBJ2-2; TRBD1 matches at 8 bases. Specimen: naive CD4+ T cells sorted from blood. Specified subset: CD45RA+ positively selected. The origin of this receptor is a man under 40 in good health. Written as DNA, the CDR3 is TGCGCCAGCAGCTTGATACAGGGGGTATCCGGGGAGCTGTTTTTT. This codes for CASSLIQGVSGELFF.